The 5 T cell receptor beta chains below come from one sample, sequenced in a study of cytomegalovirus exposure and HLA in healthy donors. The PCR had 60 Vbeta and 13 Jbeta primers. TCRdb's table, derived via immunoSEQ multiplex PCR, lists solely in-frame clones and lacks some. The sample records about 160,000 clones, roughly 80% being singletons. The sequenced material came from PBMCs. The source is a man aged 25-45 years in good health and CMV-seropositive.

The chain joins TRBV2 to TRBJ2-1; 11 bases are a match to TRBD2. Germline trimming cut 7 bases from V and 4 bases from J; bases unmatched to any gene: 9. There are 16 residues in the CDR3. Germline CDR1 and CDR2: SNHLY and FYNNEI. The CDR3 is CASKRPSGGPYNEQFF. The CDR3 coding sequence is TGTGCCAGCAAGAGGCCTAGCGGGGGGCCGTACAATGAGCAGTTCTTC.

The table lists this clone with a few counts. The chain recombines TRBV2 with TRBJ1-5, with TRBD1 matching over 8 bases. CDR3 length: 15 amino acids. Germline values: CDR1 SNHLY, CDR2 FYNNEI. V dropped 2 bases and J dropped 7; count of bases not matched to a gene: 7. CDR3 nucleotide sequence: TGTGCCAGCAGTGAAATTGGACAGGGATGGCAGCCCCAGCATTTT. Translated: CASSEIGQGWQPQHF.

V and J are TRBV4-1 and TRBJ2-5; D may be TRBD2 (5 bases). The assigned J gene may be wrong: the sequence end matches TRBJ2-7 better. The CDR3 is 15 amino acids. Germline CDR1 MGHRA, CDR2 YSYEKL. The CDR3 region is CASSQDGGFLDEQYF. CDR3 sequence (DNA): TGCGCCAGCAGCCAAGATGGCGGGTTCCTGGACGAGCAGTACTTC.

The gene calls are TRBV2 and TRBJ2-1; D is possibly TRBD2 (5 bases). The CDR3 runs to 11 residues. V lost 5 bases, J lost 8 bases, and 7 bases lay in between. CDR1 is SNHLY, CDR2 FYNNEI, per germline. CDR3 loop: CASSRRDEQFF. CDR3 sequence (DNA): TGTGCCAGCAGTAGGCGGGATGAGCAGTTCTTC.

The chain uses TRBV19 and TRBJ1-1; D is possibly TRBD1 (5 bases). Looked up from germline, CDR1 is LNHDA and CDR2 is SQIVND (reference sequence). Trimming left V 7 bases short and J 7 bases short, with 7 bases between. The CDR3 has 10 residues. The CDR3 nucleotides read TGTGCCAGTAAAGGGGTTGAAGCTTTCTTT. This translates into CASKGVEAFF. The full variable domain, with the rest looked up from reference TRBV19 and TRBJ1-1, is DGGITQSPKYLFRKEGQNVTLSCEQNLNHDAMYWYRQDPGQGLRLIYYSQIVNDFQKGDIAEGYSVSREKKESFPLTVTSAQKNPTAFYLCASKGVEAFFGQGTRLTVV.